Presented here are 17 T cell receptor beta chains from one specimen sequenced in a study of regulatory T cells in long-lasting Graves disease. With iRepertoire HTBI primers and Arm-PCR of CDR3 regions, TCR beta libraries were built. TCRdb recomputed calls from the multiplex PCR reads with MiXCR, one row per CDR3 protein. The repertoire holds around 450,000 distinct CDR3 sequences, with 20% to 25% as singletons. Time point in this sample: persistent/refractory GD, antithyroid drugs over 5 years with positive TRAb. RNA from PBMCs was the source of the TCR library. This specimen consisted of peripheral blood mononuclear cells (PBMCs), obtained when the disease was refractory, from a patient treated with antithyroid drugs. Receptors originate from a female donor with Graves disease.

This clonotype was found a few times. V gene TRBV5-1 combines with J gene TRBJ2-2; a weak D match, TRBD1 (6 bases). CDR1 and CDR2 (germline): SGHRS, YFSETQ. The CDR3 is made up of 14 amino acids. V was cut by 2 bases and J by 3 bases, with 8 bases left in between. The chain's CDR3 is CASSFTGYTGELFF. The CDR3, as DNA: TGCGCCAGCAGCTTTACAGGGTACACCGGGGAGCTGTTTTTT.

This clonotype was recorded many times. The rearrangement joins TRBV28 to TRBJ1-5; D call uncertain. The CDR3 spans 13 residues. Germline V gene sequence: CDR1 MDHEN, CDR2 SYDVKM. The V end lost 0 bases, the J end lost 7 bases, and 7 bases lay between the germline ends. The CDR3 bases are TGTGCCAGCAGTTTATGGTGGGAGCAGCCCCAGCATTTT. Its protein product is CASSLWWEQPQHF.

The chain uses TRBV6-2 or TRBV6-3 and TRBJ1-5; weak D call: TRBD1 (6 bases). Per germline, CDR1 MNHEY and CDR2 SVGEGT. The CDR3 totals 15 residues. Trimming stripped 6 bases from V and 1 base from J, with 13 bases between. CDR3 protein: CASSAGTLSNQPQHF. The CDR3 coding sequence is TGTGCCAGCAGCGCCGGGACACTAAGCAATCAGCCCCAGCATTTT.

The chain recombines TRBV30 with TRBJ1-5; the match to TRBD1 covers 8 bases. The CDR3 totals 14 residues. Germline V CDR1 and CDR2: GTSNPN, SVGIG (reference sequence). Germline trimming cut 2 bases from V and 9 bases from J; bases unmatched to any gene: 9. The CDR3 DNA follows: TGTGCCTGGAGTTCTGGGACAGGTGCCCGGCCCCAGCATTTT. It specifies CAWSSGTGARPQHF. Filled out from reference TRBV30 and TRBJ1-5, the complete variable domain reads SQTIHQWPATLVQPVGSPLSLECTVEGTSNPNLYWYRQAAGRGLQLLFYSVGIGQISSEVPQNLSASRPQDRQFILSSKKLLLSDSGFYLCAWSSGTGARPQHFGDGTRLSIL.

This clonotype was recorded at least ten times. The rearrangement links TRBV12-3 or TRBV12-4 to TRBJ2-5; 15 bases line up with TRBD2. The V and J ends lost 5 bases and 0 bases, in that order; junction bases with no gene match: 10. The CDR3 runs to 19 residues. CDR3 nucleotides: TGTGCCAGCAGTGCCGCCGGGACTAGCGGGGGGAAGTACCAAGAGACCCAGTACTTC. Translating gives CASSAAGTSGGKYQETQYF.

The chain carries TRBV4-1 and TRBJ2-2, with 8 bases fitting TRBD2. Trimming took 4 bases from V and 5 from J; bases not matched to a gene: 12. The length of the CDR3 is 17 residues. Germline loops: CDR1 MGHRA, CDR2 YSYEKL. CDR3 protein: CASSRAGGGEGTGELFF. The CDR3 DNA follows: TGCGCCAGCAGCCGCGCCGGGGGGGGAGAAGGGACCGGGGAGCTGTTTTTT.

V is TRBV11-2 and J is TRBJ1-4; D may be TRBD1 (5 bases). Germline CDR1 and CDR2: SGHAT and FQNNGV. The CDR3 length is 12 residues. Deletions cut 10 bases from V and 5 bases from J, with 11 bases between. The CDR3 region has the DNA TGTGCCACTGGGGCAGAGAATGAAAAACTGTTTTTT. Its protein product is CATGAENEKLFF.

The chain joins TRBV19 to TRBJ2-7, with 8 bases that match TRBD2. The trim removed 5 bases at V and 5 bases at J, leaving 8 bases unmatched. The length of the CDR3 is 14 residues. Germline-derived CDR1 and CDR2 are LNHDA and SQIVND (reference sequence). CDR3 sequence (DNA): TGTGCCAGTAGTCCGGCGGGAGGTTCCCACGAGCAGTACTTC. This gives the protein CASSPAGGSHEQYF.

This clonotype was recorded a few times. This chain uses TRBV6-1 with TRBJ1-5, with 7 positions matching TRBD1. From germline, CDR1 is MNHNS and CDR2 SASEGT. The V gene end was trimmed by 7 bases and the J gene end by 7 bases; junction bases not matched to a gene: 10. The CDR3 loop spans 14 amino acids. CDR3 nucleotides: TGTGCCAGCACTGGACAGGCTCATCGGCAGCCCCAGCATTTT. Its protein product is CASTGQAHRQPQHF.

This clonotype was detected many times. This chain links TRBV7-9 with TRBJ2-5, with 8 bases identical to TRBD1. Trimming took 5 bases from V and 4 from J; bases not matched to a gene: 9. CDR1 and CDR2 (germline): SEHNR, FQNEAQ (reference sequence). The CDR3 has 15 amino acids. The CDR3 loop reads CASSPRTGRGETQYF. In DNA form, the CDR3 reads TGTGCCAGCAGCCCTCGGACAGGGCGAGGAGAGACCCAGTACTTC.

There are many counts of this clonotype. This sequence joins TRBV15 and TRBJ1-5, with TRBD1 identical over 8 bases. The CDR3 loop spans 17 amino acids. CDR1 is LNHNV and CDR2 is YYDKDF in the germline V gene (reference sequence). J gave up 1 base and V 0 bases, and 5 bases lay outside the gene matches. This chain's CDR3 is CATSRDTGGMSNQPQHF. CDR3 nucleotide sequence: TGTGCCACCAGCAGAGATACAGGGGGAATGAGCAATCAGCCCCAGCATTTT.

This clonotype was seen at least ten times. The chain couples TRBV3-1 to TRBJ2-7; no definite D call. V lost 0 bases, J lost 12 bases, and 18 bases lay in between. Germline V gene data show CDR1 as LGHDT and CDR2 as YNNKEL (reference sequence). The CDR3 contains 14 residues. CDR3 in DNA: TGTGCCAGCAGCCAAGACGGCGCCACGGATATTCCGTACTTC. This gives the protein CASSQDGATDIPYF.

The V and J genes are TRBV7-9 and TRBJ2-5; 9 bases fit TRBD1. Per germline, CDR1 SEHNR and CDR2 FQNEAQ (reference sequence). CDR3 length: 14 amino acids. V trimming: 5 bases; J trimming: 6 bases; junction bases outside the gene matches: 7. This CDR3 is CASSPGQGTKTQYF. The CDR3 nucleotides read TGTGCCAGCAGCCCGGGACAGGGTACGAAGACCCAGTACTTC.

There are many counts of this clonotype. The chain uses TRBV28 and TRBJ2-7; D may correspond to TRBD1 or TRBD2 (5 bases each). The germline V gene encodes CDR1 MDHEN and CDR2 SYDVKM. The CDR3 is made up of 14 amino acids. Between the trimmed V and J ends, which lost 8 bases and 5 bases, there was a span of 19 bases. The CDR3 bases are TGTGCCAGCTGCAAGGGCCCCAGGGACGACGAGCAGTACTTC. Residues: CASCKGPRDDEQYF.

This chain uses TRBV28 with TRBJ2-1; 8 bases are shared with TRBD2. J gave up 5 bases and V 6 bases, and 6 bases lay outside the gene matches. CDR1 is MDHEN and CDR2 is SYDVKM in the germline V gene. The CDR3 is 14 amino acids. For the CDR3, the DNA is TGTGCCAGCAGCCCCGGGACTAGAAACAATGAGCAGTTCTTC. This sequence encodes CASSPGTRNNEQFF.

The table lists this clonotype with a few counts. The CDR3 DNA reads as TGTGCCAGCAGTGAAGGACTATTTGCTTTCTTT. Its protein is CASSEGLFAFF. This chain links TRBV25-1 with TRBJ1-1; D gene ambiguous. The CDR3 consists of 11 residues. Trimming shortened V by 2 bases and J by 11 bases, and 9 bases separated the two germline ends. Germline assignment: CDR1 MGHDK and CDR2 SYGVNS. Full variable domain (rest looked up from reference TRBV25-1 and TRBJ1-1): EADIYQTPRYLVIGTGKKITLECSQTMGHDKMYWYQQDPGMELHLIHYSYGVNSTEKGDLSSESTVSRIRTEHFPLTLESARPSHTSQYLCASSEGLFAFFGQGTRLTVV.

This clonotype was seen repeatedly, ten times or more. The CDR3 loop reads CASSLKTGKFYEQYF. In DNA, the CDR3 is TGTGCCAGCAGCCTCAAAACAGGGAAATTCTACGAGCAGTACTTC. The rearrangement links TRBV6-1 to TRBJ2-7; possibly TRBD1 for D (6 bases). There are 15 residues in the CDR3. Trimming removed 6 bases at V and 3 bases at J, with 18 bases between. CDR1 is MNHNS and CDR2 is SASEGT in the germline V gene.